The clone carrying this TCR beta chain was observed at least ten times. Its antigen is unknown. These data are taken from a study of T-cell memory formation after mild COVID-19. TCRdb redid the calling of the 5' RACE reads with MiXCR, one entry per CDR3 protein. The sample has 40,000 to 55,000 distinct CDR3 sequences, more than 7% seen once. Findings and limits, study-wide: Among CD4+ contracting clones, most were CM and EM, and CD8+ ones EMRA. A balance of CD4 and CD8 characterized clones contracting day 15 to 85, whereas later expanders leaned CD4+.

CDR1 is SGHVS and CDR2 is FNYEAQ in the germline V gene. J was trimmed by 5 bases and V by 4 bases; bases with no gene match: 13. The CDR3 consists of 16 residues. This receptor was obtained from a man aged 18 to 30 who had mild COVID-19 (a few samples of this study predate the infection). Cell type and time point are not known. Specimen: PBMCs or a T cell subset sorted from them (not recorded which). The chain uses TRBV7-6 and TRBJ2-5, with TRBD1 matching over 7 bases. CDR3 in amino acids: CASSSGLTGSRETQYF. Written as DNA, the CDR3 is TGTGCCAGCAGCTCAGGGTTGACAGGGAGTAGGGAGACCCAGTACTTC.